The table lists the clone carrying this T cell receptor (beta chain) with a count of one. Assay used: immunoSEQ multiplex PCR; TCRdb lists only in-frame clones, some missing. This table has about 120,000 clones, approximately 83% appearing once. Germline V gene lookup returns CDR1 SGHAT and CDR2 FQDESV (reference sequence). The junction had 5 bases not matched to a gene; V was cut back by 5 bases and J by 4 bases. The length of the CDR3 is 14 residues. The sample originates from a study of blood T cell repertoires in COVID-19. Study-wide context: Samples representing acute and convalescent COVID-19 were sourced from the United States, Italy and Spain. Sample material is recorded as cDNA or gDNA derived from T cells, B-cell-depleted T cells, or PBMCs.

Sequenced material: peripheral blood. This TCR was sampled from an older man with acute or convalescent COVID-19. The V call is TRBV11-1, the J call TRBJ1-1, with 9 bases that match TRBD1. CDR3 bases: TGTGCCAGCAGCCTAGGACAGGGGATCACTGAAGCTTTCTTT. Residues: CASSLGQGITEAFF.